This record covers a single T cell receptor beta chain. The antigen remains unidentified. Following autologous stem cell transplantation, relapse occurred in every patient, and exposure to brentuximab vedotin varied. Classification of best responses gave complete response, partial response or progressive disease. Generated by immunoSEQ multiplex PCR, the TCRdb table keeps only in-frame clones and is missing some. The table lists 20,000 to 30,000 clones, 81% of them singletons, with 15% to 20% in the top ten. The data stem from a study of PD-1 blockade in classical Hodgkin lymphoma. In the study overall: Intravenous delivery of nivolumab at 3 mg/kg to patients occurred every 2 weeks.

The CDR3 has 15 amino acids. Germline loops: CDR1 SGHVS, CDR2 FNYEAQ. Trimming took off 5 bases at V and 3 bases at J, with 14 bases between the two ends. General study findings and limits: CD4+ TCR diversity rose significantly by C4D1, and CD8+ TCR diversity did not.

The chain joins TRBV7-6 to TRBJ1-3; D not resolved. This clonotype was sampled from a human donor with classical Hodgkin lymphoma. The sample in question was peripheral blood mononuclear cells (PBMCs), obtained before the second cycle of nivolumab. CDR3 sequence reads: CASSPPAGNGNTIYF. The DNA for the CDR3 is TGTGCCAGCAGCCCCCCGGCCGGCAATGGAAACACCATATATTTT.